The clone carrying this TCR beta chain was detected once. This record belongs to a study of blood T cells in healthy people across ages. Sample-barcoded 5' priming and a J-beta primer mix drove a second PCR of roughly 6 to 12 cycles. TCRdb ran MiXCR on the 5' RACE reads and lists one entry per CDR3 protein. Of over 950,000 distinct CDR3 sequences listed, roughly half were seen once; the top ten hold around a fifth. Each sample used at least 7 million PBMCs. The CDR3 runs to 11 residues. This TCR was recovered from a woman aged 55-70 years in good health. V usage is TRBV21-1 and J usage is TRBJ1-4. TRBV21-1 is a documented pseudogene. Sequenced material: blood. DNA for the CDR3: TGTGCCAGGGCCTTATATGAAAAACTGTTTTTT. Translated: CARALYEKLFF.